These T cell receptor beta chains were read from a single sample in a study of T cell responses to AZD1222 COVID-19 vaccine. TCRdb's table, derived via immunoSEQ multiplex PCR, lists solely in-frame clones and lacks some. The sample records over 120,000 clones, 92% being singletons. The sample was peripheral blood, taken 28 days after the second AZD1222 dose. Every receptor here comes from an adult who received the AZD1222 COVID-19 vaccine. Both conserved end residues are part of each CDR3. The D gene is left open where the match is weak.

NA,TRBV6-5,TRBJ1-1,TGTGCCAGCAGCAGGTTACGGACTGAAGCTTTCTTT,CASSRLRTEAFF
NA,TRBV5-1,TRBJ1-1,TGCGCCAGCAGCTTGACGGTGGGGGGACAAGAAGCTTTCTTT,CASSLTVGGQEAFF
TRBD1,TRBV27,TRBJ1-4,TGTGCCAGCAGAAACGAAGCAGGGGGAAGGAATGAAAAACTGTTTTTT,CASRNEAGGRNEKLFF
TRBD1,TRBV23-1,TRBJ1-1,TGCGCCAGCAGTCCCCAAACAGGGGGCATAAACACTGAAGCTTTCTTT,CASSPQTGGINTEAFF
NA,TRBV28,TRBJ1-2,TGTGCCAGCAGCCTCGGCGGGGATAACTATGGCTACACCTTC,CASSLGGDNYGYTF
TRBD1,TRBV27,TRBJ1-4,TGTGCCAGCAGTATCTCCGGGACAGGGTATGAAAAACTGTTTTTT,CASSISGTGYEKLFF
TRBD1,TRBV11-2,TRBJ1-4,TGTGCCAGCAGCAGGCGGACAGGGCGAGGGGGTGAAAAACTGTTTTTT,CASSRRTGRGGEKLFF
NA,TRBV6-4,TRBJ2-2,TGTGCCAGCAGTGAGATAAGCAGACGGAACACCGGGGAGCTGTTTTTT,CASSEISRRNTGELFF
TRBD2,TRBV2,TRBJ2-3,TGTGCCAGCCGTCCGGGACTAGCTGCAGATACGCAGTATTTT,CASRPGLAADTQYF
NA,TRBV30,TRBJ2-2,TGTGCCTGGGACAGGGAGGGGACCGGGGAGCTGTTTTTT,CAWDREGTGELFF
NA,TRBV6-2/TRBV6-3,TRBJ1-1,TGTGCCAGCAGTCTATTTGGGACTGAAGCTTTCTTT,CASSLFGTEAFF
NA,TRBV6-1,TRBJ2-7,TGTGCCAGCAGTGAAGCGGCGGGTCGCTCCTACGAGCAGTACTTC,CASSEAAGRSYEQYF
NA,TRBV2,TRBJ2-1,TGTGCCAGCACCCGTGGAGGGGGCCATCTCAATGAGCAGTTCTTC,CASTRGGGHLNEQFF
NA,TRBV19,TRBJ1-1,TGTGCCAGTACCACTTCGGGGATCCCGAACACTGAAGCTTTCTTT,CASTTSGIPNTEAFF